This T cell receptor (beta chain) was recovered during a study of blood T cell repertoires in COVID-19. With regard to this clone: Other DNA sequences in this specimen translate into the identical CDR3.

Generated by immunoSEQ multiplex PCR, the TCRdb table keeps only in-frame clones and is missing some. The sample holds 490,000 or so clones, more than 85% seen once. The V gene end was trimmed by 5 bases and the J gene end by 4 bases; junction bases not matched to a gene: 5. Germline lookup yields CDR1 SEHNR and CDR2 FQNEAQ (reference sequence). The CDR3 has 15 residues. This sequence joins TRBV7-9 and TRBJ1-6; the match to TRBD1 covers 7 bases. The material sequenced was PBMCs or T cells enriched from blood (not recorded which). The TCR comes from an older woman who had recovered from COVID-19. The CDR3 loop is CASSPRQGYNSPLHF. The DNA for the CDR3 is TGTGCCAGCAGCCCCCGACAGGGATATAATTCACCCCTCCACTTT.